A single sample gave rise to the 9 T cell receptor beta chains below, sequenced in a study of cytomegalovirus exposure and HLA in healthy donors. The PCR had 60 Vbeta and 13 Jbeta primers. Profiled with immunoSEQ multiplex PCR; TCRdb holds only in-frame clones, not every one. The sample includes about 120,000 clones, 76% seen only once; the top ten take roughly 12%. Material for sequencing was PBMCs. The receptors shown here come from a woman between 40 and 55 years old in good health and CMV-seropositive.

The chain joins TRBV9 to TRBJ2-5, with 12 bases aligning to TRBD1. V lost 3 bases, J lost 5 bases, and 8 bases stayed unmatched. CDR1 and CDR2 from the germline V gene are SGDLS and YYNGEE. This CDR3 is 16 amino acids long. CDR3 amino acids: CASSATGDRGRETQYF. The CDR3 bases are TGTGCCAGCAGCGCTACCGGGGACAGGGGGCGGGAGACCCAGTACTTC.

The rearrangement links TRBV29-1 to TRBJ2-7; D may be TRBD1 (6 bases). Germline V gene lookup returns CDR1 SQVTM and CDR2 ANQGSEA. This CDR3 spans 13 amino acids. Trimming removed 8 bases from V and 0 bases from J, with 14 bases in between. In DNA form, the CDR3 reads TGCAGCACTCGGACAGCTAGCTCCTACGAGCAGTACTTC. Translation: CSTRTASSYEQYF.

The J gene is TRBJ1-2, the V gene TRBV7-2; weak D call: TRBD1 (5 bases). Germline V gene data show CDR1 as SGHTA and CDR2 as FQGNSA. This CDR3 region has 14 residues. V shed 1 base and J shed 1 base, with 7 bases lying between them. The CDR3 nucleotides are TGTGCCAGCAGCTTAGACGGGGGTAACTATGGCTACACCTTC. It yields the protein CASSLDGGNYGYTF. The full variable domain, its missing parts supplied by reference TRBV7-2 and TRBJ1-2, is GAGVSQSPSNKVTEKGKDVELRCDPISGHTALYWYRQSLGQGLEFLIYFQGNSAPDKSGLPSDRFSAERTGGSVSTLTIQRTQQEDSAVYLCASSLDGGNYGYTFGSGTRLTVV.

J is TRBJ1-4 and V is TRBV6-5, with TRBD1 matching 8 bases. V gave up 3 bases and J gave up 7 bases; unmatched junction bases: 7. This CDR3 is built from 15 residues. Germline V gene lookup returns CDR1 MNHEY and CDR2 SVGAGI. For the CDR3, the DNA is TGTGCCAGCAGTTATAGGACAGGGAGGGGTGAAAAACTGTTTTTT. Its protein is CASSYRTGRGEKLFF.

This clone has more than one count but fewer than ten. V is TRBV30 and J is TRBJ1-1, with D tentatively TRBD1 (6 bases). Per the germline V gene, CDR1 is GTSNPN and CDR2 is SVGIG (reference sequence). Between the trimmed V and J ends, which lost 4 bases and 1 base, there was a span of 19 bases. The CDR3 runs 16 residues. The CDR3 coding sequence is TGTGCCTGGACTAGCTTTGGGACATTCGGGAACACTGAAGCTTTCTTT. This sequence encodes CAWTSFGTFGNTEAFF.

The rearrangement links TRBV5-4 to TRBJ1-1, with D tentatively TRBD1 (6 bases). The CDR3 runs 15 residues. Per germline, CDR1 SGHNT and CDR2 YYREEE (reference sequence). V was cut by 0 bases and J by 0 bases, with 9 bases left in between. CDR3 region: CASSLEGTMNTEAFF. The CDR3 region has the DNA TGTGCCAGCAGCTTGGAAGGGACAATGAACACTGAAGCTTTCTTT.

The genes are TRBV30 and TRBJ2-5, with D possibly TRBD1 on 6 matching bases. Germline CDR1 reads GTSNPN; CDR2 reads SVGIG (reference sequence). CDR3 length: 13 amino acids. With 4 bases removed from V and 4 bases from J, the gap between germline ends came to 13 bases. CDR3 loop: CAWTSGGPETQYF. The CDR3 DNA is TGTGCCTGGACTTCTGGGGGCCCAGAGACCCAGTACTTC.

The CDR3 here is CASRLAVRGEQFF. As DNA, the CDR3 is TGTGCCAGCAGACTAGCGGTTCGTGGTGAGCAGTTCTTC. V usage is TRBV2 and J usage is TRBJ2-1; 8 bases are a match to TRBD2. CDR3 length: 13 amino acids. The V gene's germline CDR1 is SNHLY and CDR2 FYNNEI. V lost 6 bases to trimming and J lost 9 bases; unmatched junction nucleotides: 7.

The chain is built from TRBV2 and TRBJ2-7; TRBD1 matches at 7 bases. The junction had 7 bases not matched to a gene; V was cut back by 6 bases and J by 2 bases. Germline V gene data show CDR1 as SNHLY and CDR2 as FYNNEI. CDR3 length: 14 residues. CDR3: CASRGMTGTYEQYF. The CDR3 coding sequence is TGTGCCAGCAGGGGGATGACAGGGACCTACGAGCAGTACTTC.